This TCR beta chain appears in the sequencing data of a study of OX40 agonist ivuxolimab in advanced cancers. Study details: In this trial design, patients received ivuxolimab intravenously at 0.01 to 10 mg/kg every 2 weeks.

Assay: immunoSEQ multiplex PCR; the TCRdb copy retains only in-frame clones and omits some. The sample carries roughly 62,000 clones, roughly 85% recorded once. Anyone with autoimmune disease history or systemic immunosuppression was excluded. With respect to this clone: Its target is not known.

This CDR3 spans 11 amino acids. Findings of the study overall: Expanded clones tended on average to be more numerous among CD8+ T cells than CD4+.

Sequencing was performed on CD4+ or CD8+ T cells sorted from blood, taken in a trial of the OX40 agonist ivuxolimab. The source is an adult with an advanced solid tumor such as melanoma, head and neck, liver or kidney cancer. The gene calls are TRBV21-1 and TRBJ1-2. TRBV21-1 is labeled a pseudogene. The CDR3 DNA sequence: TGTGCCAGTTGGGGAATCTATGGCTACACCTTC. The encoded protein is CASWGIYGYTF.